This TCR beta chain was recorded in a study of T cells after yellow fever vaccination. In the study overall: Fractions containing few cells were prepared with SMART-Seq v4 Ultra Low Input.

This clonotype was recorded at least ten times. MiXCR was run by TCRdb on the 5' RACE reads, yielding one entry per CDR3 protein. The sample includes about 45,000 distinct CDR3 sequences, 6.8% of them seen just once. The ends lost 5 bases at V and 7 bases at J; junction bases unmatched: 9. The CDR3 spans 14 residues. Germline V lookup: CDR1 SNHLY, CDR2 FYNNEI. General observations from the study: By day 5 rather than day 15, the secondary response had peaked, though it was weaker.

This clonotype was sampled from a man aged 25-45 years who received the YFV17D yellow fever vaccine. The chain employs TRBV2 and TRBJ2-7; the match to TRBD1 covers 9 bases. The input for sequencing was CD8+ T cells not binding an NS4B(214-222) dextramer, sorted from PBMCs, taken 45 days after the yellow fever booster vaccination. CDR3 sequence: CASSTDRGNVEQYF. The DNA for the CDR3 is TGTGCCAGCAGTACGGACAGGGGAAATGTAGAGCAGTACTTC. Full variable domain (rest looked up from reference TRBV2 and TRBJ2-7): EPEVTQTPSHQVTQMGQEVILRCVPISNHLYFYWYRQILGQKVEFLVSFYNNEISEKSEIFDDQFSVERPDGSNFTLKIRSTKLEDSAMYFCASSTDRGNVEQYFGPGTRLTVT.